This entry features one TCR beta chain sequence. Its specificity is unknown. These data belong to a study of T cells in Graves' hyperthyroidism and ophthalmopathy. General study results and limits: With a median lead of around 6.7 months before onset, the model predicted ophthalmopathy.

RNA transcripts yielded amplified TCR beta CDR3 regions. With the HTBI primer set, the TCR CDR3 went through a first round of RT-PCR. TCRdb re-derived calls from the multiplex PCR reads in MiXCR, one entry per CDR3 protein. Of more than 300,000 distinct CDR3 sequences detected, around a sixth appear once; the ten largest clones hold about 38%. The germline V and J ends were trimmed by 0 bases and 6 bases, with 10 bases remaining between them. Germline V gene sequence: CDR1 SGHDT, CDR2 YYEEEE. This CDR3 is 13 amino acids long. Disease duration was under 3 months in the ophthalmopathy patients, who also had a Clinical Activity Score of at least 3 and a NOSPECS grade of at least 4. Diagnostic decisions used clinical symptoms, serum thyroxine and TRAb, thyroid ultrasound and orbital computed tomography. The authors took PBMCs from about 9.5 ml fresh peripheral blood.

Sequenced input: blood. The TCR comes from a young man with Graves' ophthalmopathy. The V gene is TRBV5-6, the J gene TRBJ2-7; D is uncertain. DNA for the CDR3: TGTGCCAGCAGCTTGGAGTCCTTTAGCGAGCAGTACTTC. Its protein is CASSLESFSEQYF.